Each of the 10 T cell receptor beta chains below was sequenced from the same sample in a study of blood T cell repertoires in COVID-19. The method was immunoSEQ multiplex PCR; TCRdb's version includes in-frame clones alone and lacks a portion of them. The repertoire holds roughly 140,000 clones, with approximately 80% as singletons. Sequencing was done on a sample of peripheral blood. The receptors here all came from a woman at least 80 years old in a cohort sampled during active or convalescent COVID-19.

The V gene is TRBV24-1, the J gene TRBJ1-2; D is unresolved. CDR1 and CDR2 (germline): KGHDR, SFDVKD. V was trimmed by 0 bases and J by 5 bases, leaving 9 bases between them. The CDR3 sequence is 14 residues long. CDR3 sequence (DNA): TGTGCCACCAGTGATTTGACGGGATCTTATGGCTACACCTTC. Translation gives CATSDLTGSYGYTF.

The genes are TRBV12-3 or TRBV12-4 and TRBJ2-7; possible D gene TRBD2, 6 bases. V was trimmed by 3 bases and J by 6 bases, leaving 12 bases between them. The length of the CDR3 is 13 residues. CDR3 in amino acids: CASSFGTLTEQYV. CDR3 DNA: TGTGCCAGCAGTTTTGGGACTCTCACCGAGCAGTACGTC.

The chain uses TRBV27 and TRBJ2-5, with 8 bases that match TRBD1. The germline gives CDR1 MNHEY, CDR2 SMNVEV (reference sequence). The CDR3 runs 13 residues. V gave up 6 bases and J gave up 3 bases; unmatched junction bases: 3. Written as DNA, the CDR3 is TGTGCCAGCAGCAAGGACAGGGAAGAGACCCAGTACTTC. It specifies CASSKDREETQYF.

CDR3 in DNA: TGCGCCAGCAGCTTGTACACGTACAATGAGCAGTTCTTC. Translating it yields CASSLYTYNEQFF. The rearrangement joins TRBV5-1 to TRBJ2-1, with unresolved D. The V end was cut by 1 base, the J end by 4 bases, with 6 bases between. This CDR3 spans 13 amino acids. The germline CDR1 and CDR2 sequences are SGHRS and YFSETQ.

The chain carries TRBV29-1 and TRBJ2-3, with 8 bases matching TRBD2. V was pared by 2 bases and J by 3 bases, with 10 bases of the junction left unmatched. Germline assignment: CDR1 SQVTM and CDR2 ANQGSEA. This CDR3 comprises 16 residues. CDR3 sequence reads: CSVESTGTSSTDTQYF. In nucleotides, the CDR3 is TGCAGCGTTGAAAGTACGGGGACTAGTTCAACAGATACGCAGTATTTT.

The chain carries TRBV6-5 and TRBJ1-3; perhaps TRBD1 as D (6 bases). Germline assignment: CDR1 MNHEY and CDR2 SVGAGI. The CDR3 runs 15 residues. V was cut by 7 bases and J by 0 bases, with 13 bases left in between. This CDR3 reads CASKPDRYSGNTIYF. The CDR3 nucleotides are TGTGCCAGCAAACCCGACAGGTACTCTGGAAACACCATATATTTT.

The chain uses TRBV6-4 and TRBJ2-7; maybe TRBD2 (6 bases). Trimming cost V 3 bases and J 0 bases, with 15 bases left between them. The CDR3 is made up of 16 amino acids. Germline values: CDR1 MRHNA, CDR2 SNTAGT. CDR3 residues: CASSDMGRGSSYEQYV. The CDR3 nucleotides are TGTGCCAGCAGTGATATGGGGCGGGGAAGCTCCTACGAGCAGTACGTC.

The rearrangement links TRBV4-1 to TRBJ2-1, with 8 bases that match TRBD2. The V segment lost 0 bases and the J segment 4 bases; nucleotides outside the gene matches: 5. The germline V gene encodes CDR1 MGHRA and CDR2 YSYEKL. The CDR3 is 16 amino acids. CDR3 in DNA: TGCGCCAGCAGCCAAGACGGGACTAGGGGATACAATGAGCAGTTCTTC. Amino acids: CASSQDGTRGYNEQFF.

The chain carries TRBV6-5 and TRBJ1-1, with a weak D call TRBD1 (5 bases). Germline values: CDR1 MNHEY, CDR2 SVGAGI. Trimming stripped 7 bases from V and 3 bases from J, with 15 bases between. CDR3 size: 14 residues. The DNA for the CDR3 is TGTGCCAGCACCGGGGACTGGGATGACACTGAAGCTTTCTTT. Translating gives CASTGDWDDTEAFF.

The gene calls are TRBV28 and TRBJ2-5; weak D call: TRBD1 (5 bases). This CDR3 is built from 14 residues. V shed 1 base and J shed 0 bases, with 6 bases lying between them. Germline loops: CDR1 MDHEN, CDR2 SYDVKM. The CDR3 protein is CASSLLGHQETQYF. In nucleotides, the CDR3 is TGTGCCAGCAGTTTATTGGGGCACCAAGAGACCCAGTACTTC. The complete variable domain, with remaining parts taken from reference TRBV28 and TRBJ2-5, reads DVKVTQSSRYLVKRTGEKVFLECVQDMDHENMFWYRQDPGLGLRLIYFSYDVKMKEKGDIPEGYSVSREKKERFSLILESASTNQTSMYLCASSLLGHQETQYFGPGTRLLVL.